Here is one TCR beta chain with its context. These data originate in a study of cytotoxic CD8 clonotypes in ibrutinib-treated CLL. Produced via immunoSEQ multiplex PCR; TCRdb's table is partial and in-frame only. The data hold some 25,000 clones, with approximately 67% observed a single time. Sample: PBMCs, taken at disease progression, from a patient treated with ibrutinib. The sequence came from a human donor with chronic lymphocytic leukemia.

This chain's CDR3 is CASSVGGFGTDTQYF. DNA for the CDR3: TGTGCCAGCAGCGTAGGGGGCTTCGGGACAGATACGCAGTATTTT. V is TRBV9 and J is TRBJ2-3, with D perhaps TRBD1 (5 bases). This CDR3 spans 15 amino acids. Germline CDR1 SGDLS, CDR2 YYNGEE. The V gene lost 0 bases and the J gene lost 3 bases, with 11 bases spanning the gap. Full variable domain (missing parts from reference TRBV9 and TRBJ2-3): DSGVTQTPKHLITATGQRVTLRCSPRSGDLSVYWYQQSLDQGLQFLIQYYNGEERAKGNILERFSAQQFPDLHSELNLSSLELGDSALYFCASSVGGFGTDTQYFGPGTRLTVL.